This T cell receptor (beta chain) came from a study of blood T cell repertoires in COVID-19. Looking at the study overall: Whether acute or convalescent, the COVID-19 samples came from the United States, Italy and Spain.

In the study's own analysis: Amplification of reference gene primers was used by the study to estimate nucleated cell counts. Sequencing was performed with immunoSEQ multiplex PCR; in TCRdb, only in-frame clones are kept and a portion is missing. V, J and clone size are taken as reported in that table, and D and trimming were inferred from the DNA itself. The data show over 70,000 clones, 70% to 85% seen once. V was cut by 4 bases and J by 2 bases, with 9 bases left in between. The germline V gene encodes CDR1 SGDLS and CDR2 YYNGEE. CDR3 length: 13 amino acids. The chain joins TRBV9 to TRBJ1-1; possibly TRBD1 for D (5 bases). Sequencing was done on a sample of peripheral blood. The sequence derives from a man aged 70 or older with acute or convalescent COVID-19. In DNA form, the CDR3 reads TGTGCCAGCAGCTCGGGGGGAAACACTGAAGCTTTCTTT. Protein: CASSSGGNTEAFF.